Listed below are T cell receptor beta chains from one sample, sequenced in a study of T cells after yellow fever vaccination. MiXCR, applied by TCRdb to the 5' RACE reads, yields one record per CDR3 protein. The sample consists of over 150,000 distinct CDR3 sequences, about 6.2% of them appearing once. The material was CD4+ T cells sorted from PBMCs, obtained on the day of the first yellow fever vaccination. All receptors derive from a man between 18 and 29 years old who received the YFV17D yellow fever vaccine. CDR3s include the opening cysteine and the closing phenylalanine or tryptophan. Each record gives: CDR3 DNA, CDR3 protein, CDR3 length, clone size, J gene, V gene, D gene. The D gene is left open where the match is weak. A clone size is listed for some rows: how often the clone was seen (once, few, many), or a class if it is expanded.

CDR3 DNA: TGTGCCAGCAGCTGCCGGGACAGCCGGAATTATTTAGCCAAAAACATTCAGTACTTC; CDR3 protein: CASSCRDSRNYLAKNIQYF; CDR3 length: 19; clone size: many; J gene: TRBJ2-4; V gene: TRBV7-4; D gene: TRBD1
CDR3 DNA: TGTGCCAGCAGCCCGTCCTACTACGAGCAGTACTTC; CDR3 protein: CASSPSYYEQYF; CDR3 length: 12; clone size: few; J gene: TRBJ2-7; V gene: TRBV7-4; D gene: NA
CDR3 DNA: TGTGCCAGCAGCAGGGTAATTCGGAATCTCAGGGGGAGTGAGCAGTTCTTC; CDR3 protein: CASSRVIRNLRGSEQFF; CDR3 length: 17; clone size: few; J gene: TRBJ2-1; V gene: TRBV7-2; D gene: TRBD1
CDR3 DNA: TGTGCCAGCAAGGGACTAGACTATGGCTACACCTTC; CDR3 protein: CASKGLDYGYTF; CDR3 length: 12; clone size: many; J gene: TRBJ1-2; V gene: TRBV12-3/TRBV12-4; D gene: NA
CDR3 DNA: TGTGCCAGCAGCGAGAGGACCTATAGCAATCAGCCCCAGCATTTT; CDR3 protein: CASSERTYSNQPQHF; CDR3 length: 15; clone size: NA; J gene: TRBJ1-5; V gene: TRBV7-2; D gene: NA
CDR3 DNA: TGTGCCTGGAGTTTCATGACAGGGACAACGAAAGCTTTCTTT; CDR3 protein: CAWSFMTGTTKAFF; CDR3 length: 14; clone size: few; J gene: TRBJ1-1; V gene: TRBV30; D gene: TRBD1
CDR3 DNA: TGCAGCGTTGTGGGGTGGAACAGCGTCCTGACTTTC; CDR3 protein: CSVVGWNSVLTF; CDR3 length: 12; clone size: NA; J gene: TRBJ2-6; V gene: TRBV29-1; D gene: NA
CDR3 DNA: TGTGCCAGCAGCGGCGGAGCGGGGGAGTACGAGCAGTACTTC; CDR3 protein: CASSGGAGEYEQYF; CDR3 length: 14; clone size: few; J gene: TRBJ2-7; V gene: TRBV7-2; D gene: TRBD2
CDR3 DNA: TGCGCCAGCAGCGCCGGGACAGTTACGGGGTCAACTAATGAAAAACTGTTTTTT; CDR3 protein: CASSAGTVTGSTNEKLFF; CDR3 length: 18; clone size: few; J gene: TRBJ1-4; V gene: TRBV4-3; D gene: TRBD1
CDR3 DNA: TGTGCCAGCAGCTTGGACAGCTCGAACACCGGGGAGCTGTTTTTT; CDR3 protein: CASSLDSSNTGELFF; CDR3 length: 15; clone size: once; J gene: TRBJ2-2; V gene: TRBV7-2; D gene: NA
CDR3 DNA: TGTGCCAGCAGCCAATCGGCGAGCTACGAGCAGTACTTC; CDR3 protein: CASSQSASYEQYF; CDR3 length: 13; clone size: many; J gene: TRBJ2-7; V gene: TRBV3-1; D gene: NA
CDR3 DNA: TGTGCCAGCAGCTGGAGAGCCGGGGGGCCGGAGACCCAGTACTTC; CDR3 protein: CASSWRAGGPETQYF; CDR3 length: 15; clone size: few; J gene: TRBJ2-5; V gene: TRBV7-2; D gene: NA
CDR3 DNA: TGTGCCAGCACATTGGACAGGCACACCGGGGAGCTGTTTTTT; CDR3 protein: CASTLDRHTGELFF; CDR3 length: 14; clone size: few; J gene: TRBJ2-2; V gene: TRBV7-2; D gene: TRBD1
CDR3 DNA: TGCAGTGCTAGGCCCTTGGGACCCCTTAGCACAGATACGCAGTATTTT; CDR3 protein: CSARPLGPLSTDTQYF; CDR3 length: 16; clone size: few; J gene: TRBJ2-3; V gene: TRBV20-1; D gene: NA
CDR3 DNA: TGTGCCAGCAGCTTACGTGGGGATGAAGCTTTCTTT; CDR3 protein: CASSLRGDEAFF; CDR3 length: 12; clone size: many; J gene: TRBJ1-1; V gene: TRBV7-9; D gene: NA
CDR3 DNA: TGCAGTGCGCTATGGGACACCGATCAGCCCCAGCATTTT; CDR3 protein: CSALWDTDQPQHF; CDR3 length: 13; clone size: few; J gene: TRBJ1-5; V gene: TRBV20-1; D gene: NA
CDR3 DNA: TGTGCCACCAGTGATGCCGGGACTGAAGAGACCCAGTACTTC; CDR3 protein: CATSDAGTEETQYF; CDR3 length: 14; clone size: many; J gene: TRBJ2-5; V gene: TRBV24-1; D gene: NA
CDR3 DNA: TGCGCCCGCCGGGACAGGAGAAAACATGAAGCTTTCTTT; CDR3 protein: CARRDRRKHEAFF; CDR3 length: 13; clone size: few; J gene: TRBJ1-1; V gene: TRBV23-1; D gene: TRBD1
CDR3 DNA: TGTGCCAGCAGTTTAGCGCTACCTAGCGGGGGCGTTTGGGGAGAGACCCAGTACTTC; CDR3 protein: CASSLALPSGGVWGETQYF; CDR3 length: 19; clone size: few; J gene: TRBJ2-5; V gene: TRBV12-3/TRBV12-4; D gene: TRBD2
CDR3 DNA: TGTGCCGCCGGTGGCCTAAACACTGAAGCTTTCTTT; CDR3 protein: CAAGGLNTEAFF; CDR3 length: 12; clone size: many; J gene: TRBJ1-1; V gene: TRBV6-5; D gene: NA
CDR3 DNA: TGTGCCAGCAGCTTTCGGACAGGGTCCTCCTACGAGCAGTACTTC; CDR3 protein: CASSFRTGSSYEQYF; CDR3 length: 15; clone size: many; J gene: TRBJ2-7; V gene: TRBV11-2; D gene: TRBD1
CDR3 DNA: TGCGCCAGCAGCTCGATAACAGGGATGAACACTGAAGCTTTCTTT; CDR3 protein: CASSSITGMNTEAFF; CDR3 length: 15; clone size: NA; J gene: TRBJ1-1; V gene: TRBV5-1; D gene: NA
CDR3 DNA: TGTGCCAGCAGCTTATGGAGCGGCTCCTACAATGAGCAGTTCTTC; CDR3 protein: CASSLWSGSYNEQFF; CDR3 length: 15; clone size: few; J gene: TRBJ2-1; V gene: TRBV7-2; D gene: NA
CDR3 DNA: TGTGCCAGCTCAAGCGGGCCAGTTGGCGCCATAATGGATGAAAAACTGTTTTTT; CDR3 protein: CASSSGPVGAIMDEKLFF; CDR3 length: 18; clone size: many; J gene: TRBJ1-4; V gene: TRBV18; D gene: NA
CDR3 DNA: TGCAGTGCCACACGGGGTTCGCAGTTCTTC; CDR3 protein: CSATRGSQFF; CDR3 length: 10; clone size: few; J gene: TRBJ2-1; V gene: TRBV20-1; D gene: NA
CDR3 DNA: TGTGCCAGCAGCCTCCGGGCGGGCAGCGCGAACACCGGGGAGCTGTTTTTT; CDR3 protein: CASSLRAGSANTGELFF; CDR3 length: 17; clone size: many; J gene: TRBJ2-2; V gene: TRBV7-2; D gene: NA
CDR3 DNA: TGTGCCAGCAGCCCCCGGGGGGGACTCACCGGGGAGCTGTTTTTT; CDR3 protein: CASSPRGGLTGELFF; CDR3 length: 15; clone size: NA; J gene: TRBJ2-2; V gene: TRBV5-4; D gene: TRBD2
CDR3 DNA: TGCGCCAGCAGAACGGGTGTCTCTGGGGCCAACGTCCTGACTTTC; CDR3 protein: CASRTGVSGANVLTF; CDR3 length: 15; clone size: many; J gene: TRBJ2-6; V gene: TRBV5-1; D gene: NA
CDR3 DNA: TGCAGTGCTCCAGGACTGGCCGGGACCCAGTACTTC; CDR3 protein: CSAPGLAGTQYF; CDR3 length: 12; clone size: NA; J gene: TRBJ2-5; V gene: TRBV20-1; D gene: NA
CDR3 DNA: TGTGCCAGCAGTTTAATGGCGGGCTACACCTTC; CDR3 protein: CASSLMAGYTF; CDR3 length: 11; clone size: NA; J gene: TRBJ1-2; V gene: TRBV12-3/TRBV12-4; D gene: NA
CDR3 DNA: TGTGCCAGCCGGGACAGGGAAGCCTACGAGCAGTACTTC; CDR3 protein: CASRDREAYEQYF; CDR3 length: 13; clone size: few; J gene: TRBJ2-7; V gene: TRBV19; D gene: TRBD1
CDR3 DNA: TGCGCCAGCAGCCAAGAGGGGGGGTTCAACTATGGCTACACCTTC; CDR3 protein: CASSQEGGFNYGYTF; CDR3 length: 15; clone size: few; J gene: TRBJ1-2; V gene: TRBV4-3; D gene: NA
CDR3 DNA: TGCGCCAGCAGCCATGGCGGAGAGCTCTATGGCTACACCTTC; CDR3 protein: CASSHGGELYGYTF; CDR3 length: 14; clone size: few; J gene: TRBJ1-2; V gene: TRBV5-1; D gene: NA
CDR3 DNA: TGTGCCAGCAGCCAAGAGCGGAGCACAGATACGCAGTATTTT; CDR3 protein: CASSQERSTDTQYF; CDR3 length: 14; clone size: few; J gene: TRBJ2-3; V gene: TRBV4-2; D gene: NA
CDR3 DNA: TGTGCCAGCACCTCCGGGACAGGGGGCGTGAATGAGCAGTTCTTC; CDR3 protein: CASTSGTGGVNEQFF; CDR3 length: 15; clone size: NA; J gene: TRBJ2-1; V gene: TRBV12-3/TRBV12-4; D gene: TRBD1
CDR3 DNA: TGTGCCAGCAGAGGCCGGGAGAACTATGGCTACACCTTC; CDR3 protein: CASRGRENYGYTF; CDR3 length: 13; clone size: many; J gene: TRBJ1-2; V gene: TRBV11-2; D gene: NA
CDR3 DNA: TGTGCCAGCAGCTTCGGCGGGGGACCAGATACGCAGTATTTT; CDR3 protein: CASSFGGGPDTQYF; CDR3 length: 14; clone size: many; J gene: TRBJ2-3; V gene: TRBV7-2; D gene: TRBD2
CDR3 DNA: TGCGCCAGCAGCCTTGGACTAGCGGGGACCCGGGAGACCCAGTACTTC; CDR3 protein: CASSLGLAGTRETQYF; CDR3 length: 16; clone size: few; J gene: TRBJ2-5; V gene: TRBV5-1; D gene: TRBD2
CDR3 DNA: TGCAGTGCTAGAAGATCGGAAGGGCCTGGCTACACCTTC; CDR3 protein: CSARRSEGPGYTF; CDR3 length: 13; clone size: many; J gene: TRBJ1-2; V gene: TRBV20-1; D gene: NA
CDR3 DNA: TGCGCCAGCAGCTTGGGGGGTTTGAACACTGAAGCTTTCTTT; CDR3 protein: CASSLGGLNTEAFF; CDR3 length: 14; clone size: NA; J gene: TRBJ1-1; V gene: TRBV5-1; D gene: NA